Below are 14 T cell receptor beta chains sequenced from a single sample in a study of blood T cell repertoires in COVID-19 (TCRdb year 2020). Library construction relied on the immunoSEQ multiplex PCR assay. TCRdb stores this immuneACCESS table with in-frame sequences only. Part of the clones is absent; in the studies checked, under half of the shortfall reflects unresolved V genes, and no reason is known for the rest. For this sample the table gives roughly 70,000 clones, of which 90% were detected only once. Jointly, the top ten make up roughly 6.2% of the sample. The sample consisted of peripheral blood. Source of these receptors: a woman of 80 years or more with active COVID-19.

This chain joins TRBV4-3 and TRBJ2-7; a possible D gene is TRBD2 (6 bases). V lost 0 bases and J lost 7, with 16 bases in between. Germline V gives CDR1 LGHNA, CDR2 YSLEER. CDR3 length: 15 residues. CDR3 residues: CASSQDTQDSGEQYF. The DNA for the CDR3 is TGCGCCAGCAGCCAAGACACCCAAGACAGCGGGGAGCAGTACTTC.

This chain joins TRBV6-6 and TRBJ2-3; D is ambiguous. This CDR3 is built from 12 residues. V was pared by 4 bases and J by 7 bases, with 9 bases between. Per germline, CDR1 MNHNY and CDR2 SVGAGI (reference sequence). CDR3 amino acids: CASSSVPYTQYF. The CDR3 DNA is TGTGCCAGCAGTTCGGTCCCGTATACGCAGTATTTT.

J is TRBJ2-1 and V is TRBV30, with TRBD2 matching 9 bases. From germline, CDR1 is GTSNPN and CDR2 SVGIG (reference sequence). V gave up 0 bases and J gave up 8 bases; unmatched junction bases: 11. This CDR3 region has 16 residues. The DNA of the CDR3 is TGTGCCTGGAGTGTAGGTAGCGGGAGTCCTGGAGATGAGCAGTTCTTC. Residues: CAWSVGSGSPGDEQFF. The whole variable domain, filled in from reference TRBV30 and TRBJ2-1, reads SQTIHQWPATLVQPVGSPLSLECTVEGTSNPNLYWYRQAAGRGLQLLFYSVGIGQISSEVPQNLSASRPQDRQFILSSKKLLLSDSGFYLCAWSVGSGSPGDEQFFGPGTRLTVL.

The rearrangement uses TRBV19 and TRBJ2-1; 10 bases line up with TRBD2. The germline V gene has CDR1 LNHDA and CDR2 SQIVND (reference sequence). J was trimmed by 8 bases and V by 5 bases; bases with no gene match: 9. There are 15 residues in the CDR3. The CDR3, as DNA: TGTGCCAGTAGTGTGCTAGCGGGAGTGTACGATGAGCAGTTCTTC. Its protein product is CASSVLAGVYDEQFF.

The chain uses TRBV27 and TRBJ2-2, with TRBD1 matching over 10 bases. J was trimmed by 13 bases and V by 6 bases; bases with no gene match: 11. This CDR3 region has 14 residues. Per the germline V gene, CDR1 is MNHEY and CDR2 is SMNVEV (reference sequence). In nucleotides, the CDR3 is TGTGCCAGCAGCCCGGGACAGGGGTTTAGTGGGCTGTTTTTT. As protein: CASSPGQGFSGLFF.

The chain employs TRBV11-2 and TRBJ2-7; 15 bases are a match to TRBD2. V trimming: 5 bases; J trimming: 6 bases; junction bases outside the gene matches: 8. CDR3 length: 16 residues. Germline values: CDR1 SGHAT, CDR2 FQNNGV. CDR3 in DNA: TGTGCCAGCAGCCAAGGACTAGCGGGAGGGCCGGGCGAGCAGTACTTC. Its translation is CASSQGLAGGPGEQYF.

In this sample, this clone turned up a few times. The V call is TRBV4-1, the J call TRBJ2-7; 12 bases fit TRBD1. Per the germline V gene, CDR1 is MGHRA and CDR2 is YSYEKL. After removal of 0 bases from V and 3 bases from J, the junction contained 3 bases not matched to a gene. CDR3 length: 16 residues. CDR3 sequence reads: CASSQEGTGGFYEQYF. As DNA, the CDR3 is TGCGCCAGCAGCCAAGAAGGGACAGGGGGCTTCTACGAGCAGTACTTC.

The chain uses TRBV5-6 and TRBJ2-1; TRBD1 matches at 9 bases. The CDR3 consists of 16 residues. With 2 bases clipped from V and 0 bases from J, the junction kept 3 bases outside the gene matches. Germline-derived CDR1 and CDR2 are SGHDT and YYEEEE. CDR3 loop: CASSFGTGSSYNEQFF. In DNA form, the CDR3 reads TGTGCCAGCAGCTTCGGGACAGGGAGCTCCTACAATGAGCAGTTCTTC.

V usage is TRBV5-6 and J usage is TRBJ2-5; 8 positions match TRBD2. Trimming took 2 bases from V and 5 from J; bases not matched to a gene: 8. CDR1 SGHDT and CDR2 YYEEEE come from the germline V gene. This CDR3 has 15 residues. CDR3 loop: CASSLQSSGLETQYF. The CDR3 coding sequence is TGTGCCAGCAGCTTACAGTCTAGCGGGTTGGAGACCCAGTACTTC.

The gene calls are TRBV27 and TRBJ2-1, with D possibly being TRBD2 (6 bases). This CDR3 contains 16 residues. The germline CDR1 and CDR2 sequences are MNHEY and SMNVEV (reference sequence). Trimming took 5 bases from V and 4 from J, leaving 18 bases between them. CDR3 amino acids: CASSLIPPGLYNEQFF. DNA for the CDR3: TGTGCCAGCAGTCTCATACCCCCCGGACTATACAATGAGCAGTTCTTC.

The chain is built from TRBV29-1 and TRBJ2-3; no clear D gene. The CDR3 consists of 10 residues. The germline CDR1 and CDR2 sequences are SQVTM and ANQGSEA. V was trimmed by 7 bases and J by 2 bases, leaving 4 bases between them. CDR3 DNA: TGCAGCGCTTACACAGATACGCAGTATTTT. It is translated as CSAYTDTQYF.

The chain couples TRBV7-8 to TRBJ2-3; D possibly corresponds to TRBD2 (6 bases). Between the trimmed V and J ends, which lost 1 base and 6 bases, there was a span of 11 bases. The germline gives CDR1 SGHVS, CDR2 FQNEAQ. The CDR3 covers 14 residues. CDR3 nucleotide sequence: TGTGCCAGCAGCTTAGGGACTAACGGGGATACGCAGTATTTT. It yields the protein CASSLGTNGDTQYF.

This rearrangement joins TRBV5-8 to TRBJ1-5; TRBD1 might be the D (5 bases). Per the germline V gene, CDR1 is SGHTS and CDR2 is YDEGEE. The CDR3 totals 15 residues. V was pared by 0 bases and J by 0 bases, with 7 bases between. The CDR3 reads CASSLETVSNQPQHF. The CDR3 DNA sequence: TGTGCCAGCAGCTTGGAGACAGTTAGCAATCAGCCCCAGCATTTT. Together with reference TRBV5-8 and TRBJ1-5, the CDR3 gives the full variable domain: EAGVTQSPTHLIKTRGQQATLRCSPISGHTSVYWYQQALGLGLQFLLWYDEGEERNRGNFPPRFSGRQFPNYSSELNVNALELEDSALYLCASSLETVSNQPQHFGDGTRLSIL.

Comment on this clone: A junction boundary mismatches the germline segment, possibly from a read error. The rearrangement uses TRBV25-1 and TRBJ2-7; tentative D call: TRBD2 (5 bases). The CDR3 has 14 amino acids. From germline, CDR1 is MGHDK and CDR2 SYGVNS. CDR3 in amino acids: CASSAHTSTGSLLF. The CDR3 DNA reads as TGTGCCAGCAGTGCCCACACCTCAACGGGGTCCCTCCTCTTC.